The clone carrying this T cell receptor (beta chain) was seen more than once but under ten times. Antigen: not known. The data were obtained in a study of T cell repertoires in cytomegalovirus infection. Study as a whole: Both recently identified HLA-C-restricted and well-studied HLA-B-restricted CMV epitopes were used in the study. An indication of both CMV infection and matching HLA type came from public TCR beta signatures.

TCRdb called the reads again in MiXCR, with one record for every CDR3 protein. Altogether 300,000 or so distinct CDR3 sequences are present, around 25% being singletons, with the ten largest covering approximately 12%. Whole-study findings and limits: Carriers of CMV plus the relevant HLA were identified by cumulative public TCR beta family frequency. CMV-specific TCR beta clonotypes restricted by HLA-C dominated the ex vivo response.

Germline values: CDR1 MNHEY, CDR2 SVGEGT. Trimming pared 6 bases from V and 0 bases from J, leaving 8 bases between. This CDR3 is built from 13 residues. V gene TRBV6-2 or TRBV6-3 combines with J gene TRBJ1-2; no firm D call. The TCR was taken from a human donor in good health (CMV status not recorded). Some clones in this sample may be carry-over from other donors' samples. Sequenced material: cultured PBMCs, taken from culture after CMV antigen stimulation. CDR3 bases: TGTGCCAGCAGCCAGGCCTCTAACTATGGCTACACCTTC. It translates to CASSQASNYGYTF.